This T cell receptor beta chain was captured by sequencing in a study of blood T cell repertoires in COVID-19 (TCRdb year 2020). For the study in its entirety: Samples from collaborators originated in the United States, Italy and Spain and spanned both the acute and convalescent phases of COVID-19. A de-identified subject ID, COVID-19 status, age in years and sex were almost always included in the sample metadata. The repertoires were released in a freely available public database intended as a resource for research on the immune response to SARS-CoV-2. The material from the prospective study consisted of cDNA or gDNA derived from T cells, B-cell-depleted T cells, or PBMCs. Subjects who had been exposed to COVID-19, were actively infected with it, or had recovered from it provided the deeply sampled blood TCRbeta repertoires that made up the dataset. The samples were drawn from two sources: the first 160 participants of the ongoing ImmuneRACE study, and 1,000 to 1,500 subjects contributed by 6 global collaborators. Where HLA class I and class II types were available, the types were taken from metadata supplied by the sample provider, not from assay-based typing. Study-wide conclusions, independent of this receptor: How much clinical and demographic metadata was included differed by source and by participant, and the metadata was provided uncurated.

About this clone: The antigen it recognizes is unknown. No clone much larger than this one lies a single base away; base qualities are absent.

The immunoSEQ Assay, a bias-controlled multiplex PCR, was used to amplify TCRbeta CDR3 regions from genomic DNA. The source study handled its data this way. The number of nucleated cells in each sample was estimated from the amplification of reference gene primers within the assay. To quantify the absolute abundance of each unique TCRbeta CDR3 rearrangement, sequence reads were collapsed and filtered. For each sample, productive Simpson clonality was calculated as the square root of Simpson's diversity index over productive rearrangements. TCRdb took over this immuneACCESS table, retaining in-frame rearrangements with V and J assigned. Such tables are incomplete; in checked studies, under half of the missing clones stem from an unresolved V gene, and the remainder is unexplained. The D gene and trimming were derived from the DNA, and the V and J assignments and clone size from that table. The sample includes some 240,000 clones, with roughly 90% observed a single time. The ten largest make up around 7.2% of the sample.

Another Seattle source contributed samples from volunteer blood donors who had recovered from COVID-19. Collaborating institutions collected whole blood in K2EDTA tubes following their own protocols. For TCRbeta analysis, collaborator samples were shipped as frozen whole blood, as isolated PBMCs, or as DNA extracted from either sample type. Sequences SGHNT (CDR1) and YYREEE (CDR2) are obtained from the germline V gene (reference sequence). There are 16 amino acids in the CDR3, from cysteine to phenylalanine inclusive. The sequence is cut down to CDR3 DNA, 48 bases in frame from base 1. A distance of 14 bases separates the germline ends of V and J, which lose 4 bases and 1 base respectively.

The sequence derives from a man aged 55 to 70 who had recovered from COVID-19. The sequence joins TRBV5-4 to TRBJ2-2; the D segment could be TRBD2, given 6 matching bases. Input material: peripheral blood. The DNA sequence follows: TGTGCCAGCAGCGACTGGGGCGGGGAGAACACCGGGGAGCTGTTTTTT. Translated, it gives CASSDWGGENTGELFF.